Below are 23 T cell receptor beta chains sequenced from a single sample in a study of T-cell memory formation after mild COVID-19 (dated by TCRdb to 2020 to 2023). Libraries were made using 5' RACE. The sample was run on an Illumina NovaSeq 6000. The public reads were quality trimmed at Q25 with fastp and then assembled into clones with MiXCR by TCRdb, keeping productive beta chains. Rows with one shared CDR3 protein collapse into an entry with the most common genes and DNA. This sample lists 410,000 or so distinct CDR3 sequences; around 22% were detected once. In total, the top ten clones hold approximately 14% of the sample. Sequencing was performed on PBMCs or a T cell subset sorted from them (not recorded which). These receptors all stem from an adult woman who had mild COVID-19 (a few samples of this study predate the infection). The sample titles of this study are shuffled in the database, so cell type and time point are left out; the donor was told from shared clones.

This clonotype was observed once. The CDR3 coding sequence is TGCAGTGCGCTACGGCAGGGCCAAGAGACCCAGTACTTC. This translates into CSALRQGQETQYF. This rearrangement joins TRBV20-1 to TRBJ2-5, with a weak D call TRBD1 (5 bases). The CDR3 consists of 13 residues. Germline V gene data show CDR1 as DFQATT and CDR2 as SNEGSKA (reference sequence). V was cut by 6 bases and J by 1 base, with 12 bases left in between.

This clonotype was seen a few times. CDR3 sequence reads: CASSLAWRMAEAFF. In DNA form, the CDR3 reads TGTGCCAGCAGCTTAGCTTGGAGGATGGCTGAAGCTTTCTTT. The chain recombines TRBV7-2 with TRBJ1-1; no definite D call. The CDR3 extends over 14 amino acids. In germline, CDR1 is SGHTA, CDR2 FQGNSA. V gave up 0 bases and J gave up 6 bases, with 11 bases separating them.

This clonotype was counted between two and nine times. The rearrangement uses TRBV7-9 and TRBJ1-1; perhaps TRBD1 as D (5 bases). Germline CDR1 and CDR2: SEHNR and FQNEAQ (reference sequence). The length of the CDR3 is 15 residues. V was cut by 4 bases and J by 1 base, with 13 bases left in between. The CDR3 coding sequence is TGTGCCAGCAGCTCCATCCGGACAAAGAACACTGAAGCTTTCTTT. It is translated as CASSSIRTKNTEAFF.

The sample holds a few counts of this clonotype. This chain connects TRBV19 to TRBJ1-6, with D possibly matching TRBD1 (5 bases). The CDR3 loop spans 13 amino acids. The V gene's germline CDR1 is LNHDA and CDR2 SQIVND (reference sequence). The V gene lost 5 bases and the J gene lost 4 bases, with 6 bases spanning the gap. The CDR3 nucleotides read TGTGCCAGTAGTCGACAGTATAATTCACCCCTCCACTTT. Translating gives CASSRQYNSPLHF.

There are a few counts of this clonotype. This chain links TRBV12-3 or TRBV12-4 with TRBJ2-3; D may be TRBD1 (5 bases). This CDR3 has 13 residues. V lost 5 bases and J 7 bases, leaving 13 bases between the germline ends. Here the CDR3 DNA reads TGTGCCAGCAGTCCAATACAGGCAAATACGCAGTATTTT. Translating it yields CASSPIQANTQYF.

There are a few counts of this clonotype. This chain joins TRBV12-3 or TRBV12-4 and TRBJ1-2; D ambiguous. The CDR3 extends over 14 amino acids. Trimming removed 6 bases from V and 3 bases from J, with 14 bases in between. The CDR3 sequence: CASRAGFGDYGYTF. The DNA for the CDR3 is TGTGCCAGCAGGGCAGGATTTGGGGACTATGGCTACACCTTC.

This clonotype was seen a few times. The rearrangement links TRBV29-1 to TRBJ2-1; possible D gene TRBD2, 6 bases. This CDR3 is 10 amino acids long. V was shortened by 7 bases and J by 5 bases, with 6 bases between the two germline ends. Germline V gene sequence: CDR1 SQVTM, CDR2 ANQGSEA. CDR3 in DNA: TGCAGCGGGACTAACAATGAGCAGTTCTTC. Translating it yields CSGTNNEQFF.

Only a few counts were recorded for this clonotype. V usage is TRBV5-5 and J usage is TRBJ2-3, with 12 nucleotides matching TRBD2. CDR1 SGHKS and CDR2 YYEKEE come from the germline V gene (reference sequence). The CDR3 runs 15 residues. J gave up 8 bases and V 0 bases, and 4 bases lay outside the gene matches. CDR3 nucleotide sequence: TGTGCCAGCAGCTTGGGACTAGCGGGAGAGGCTACGCAGTATTTT. Its translation is CASSLGLAGEATQYF.

J is TRBJ2-1 and V is TRBV7-9; the D gene is possibly TRBD2 (6 bases). The CDR3 spans 16 residues. Germline CDR1 SEHNR, CDR2 FQNEAQ (reference sequence). With 3 bases removed from V and 4 bases from J, the gap between germline ends came to 16 bases. CDR3 sequence: CASSFLGAGPYNEQFF. CDR3 coding DNA: TGTGCCAGCAGCTTCCTCGGGGCGGGGCCGTACAATGAGCAGTTCTTC.

This clonotype was seen a handful of times. The rearrangement uses TRBV27 and TRBJ2-1, with TRBD2 identical over 15 bases. The CDR3 sequence is 15 residues long. The germline CDR1 and CDR2 sequences are MNHEY and SMNVEV (reference sequence). The V gene end was trimmed by 3 bases and the J gene end by 8 bases; junction bases not matched to a gene: 2. CDR3 DNA sequence: TGTGCCAGCAGTTTCGGACTAGCGGGAGGGTATGAGCAGTTCTTC. Translated: CASSFGLAGGYEQFF.

This clonotype was seen more than once but under ten times. The V gene is TRBV6-1, the J gene TRBJ2-7; D tentatively reads TRBD1 or TRBD2 (5 bases each). V lost 3 bases to trimming and J lost 1 base, with 13 bases between them. The CDR3 extends over 15 amino acids. Germline V CDR1 and CDR2: MNHNS, SASEGT. The CDR3 DNA reads as TGTGCCAGCAGTGAGGCAGGGACGGCATCCTACGAGCAGTACTTC. Its protein product is CASSEAGTASYEQYF.

The chain has TRBV12-3 or TRBV12-4 and TRBJ2-3, with D possibly matching TRBD1 (6 bases). The CDR3 totals 15 residues. V was trimmed by 4 bases and J by 2 bases, leaving 13 bases between them. CDR3 amino acids: CASSSRQANTDTQYF. Here the CDR3 DNA reads TGTGCCAGCAGTTCACGACAGGCAAACACAGATACGCAGTATTTT.

The rearrangement links TRBV5-5 to TRBJ1-2; 7 nucleotides agree with TRBD1. The CDR3 loop spans 14 amino acids. The germline V gene encodes CDR1 SGHKS and CDR2 YYEKEE (reference sequence). With V trimmed by 3 bases and J by 11 bases, 13 bases remained unmatched. The CDR3, as DNA: TGTGCCAGCAGCTCAACAGGGGCCTCTATGTGGTACACCTTC. Translation gives CASSSTGASMWYTF.

The J gene is TRBJ1-2, the V gene TRBV7-8, with a possible D match to TRBD1 (5 bases). The V end lost 3 bases, the J end lost 8 bases, and 13 bases lay between the germline ends. There are 13 residues in the CDR3. Germline-derived CDR1 and CDR2 are SGHVS and FQNEAQ. This chain's CDR3 is CASSFLGAGGYTF. The CDR3 nucleotides read TGTGCCAGCAGCTTTTTAGGGGCCGGGGGCTACACCTTC. Full variable domain (rest looked up from reference TRBV7-8 and TRBJ1-2): GAGVSQSPRYKVAKRGQDVALRCDPISGHVSLFWYQQALGQGPEFLTYFQNEAQLDKSGLPSDRFFAERPEGSVSTLKIQRTQQEDSAVYLCASSFLGAGGYTFGSGTRLTVV.

The chain links TRBV10-3 to TRBJ2-7, with D possibly being TRBD2 (7 bases). The CDR3 has 16 amino acids. The V and J ends lost 0 bases and 5 bases respectively, with 17 bases between them. Germline loops: CDR1 ENHRY, CDR2 SYGVKD. The CDR3 DNA sequence: TGTGCCATCAGTGAGTCCGAATCCGGGGGGCCTCACGAGCAGTACTTC. Its translation is CAISESESGGPHEQYF.

The sample holds a few counts of this clonotype. The gene calls are TRBV5-4 and TRBJ2-6; D is ambiguous. Trimming pared 4 bases from V and 0 bases from J, leaving 8 bases between. Germline V gives CDR1 SGHNT, CDR2 YYREEE (reference sequence). The CDR3 runs to 15 residues. In DNA, the CDR3 is TGTGCCAGCAGCCCGATTGGCTCTGGGGCCAACGTCCTGACTTTC. Its protein product is CASSPIGSGANVLTF.

This clonotype was seen a few times. The chain carries TRBV20-1 and TRBJ2-6; the D is unclear. CDR1 is DFQATT and CDR2 is SNEGSKA in the germline V gene (reference sequence). Trimming removed 0 bases from V and 0 bases from J, with 15 bases in between. The CDR3 runs to 18 residues. The CDR3 region has the DNA TGCAGTGCTAGAGATGGTTTCATCCGGGCCTCTGGGGCCAACGTCCTGACTTTC. The encoded protein is CSARDGFIRASGANVLTF.

The rearrangement uses TRBV10-3 and TRBJ2-7; D gene ambiguous. Trimming removed 8 bases from V and 2 bases from J, with 13 bases in between. Germline CDR1 ENHRY, CDR2 SYGVKD. The CDR3 sequence is 13 residues long. CDR3: CAILGTGTYEQYF. Written as DNA, the CDR3 is TGTGCCATCTTGGGAACGGGTACCTACGAGCAGTACTTC.

The chain has TRBV9 and TRBJ1-1; tentative D call: TRBD1 (5 bases). Between the trimmed V and J ends, which lost 4 bases and 1 base, there was a span of 14 bases. CDR1 and CDR2 (germline): SGDLS, YYNGEE. The CDR3 is 15 amino acids. CDR3 residues: CASSPGAASNTEAFF. The CDR3 region has the DNA TGTGCCAGCAGCCCTGGGGCAGCCTCGAACACTGAAGCTTTCTTT.

The CDR3 protein is CASTPGGTYNSPLHF. The DNA of the CDR3 is TGTGCCAGCACCCCAGGGGGCACCTATAATTCACCCCTCCACTTT. The chain couples TRBV12-3 or TRBV12-4 to TRBJ1-6; 8 bases match TRBD1. The CDR3 is 15 amino acids. The J segment lost 2 bases and the V segment lost 7 bases, leaving 4 bases of the junction unmatched.

CDR3 bases: TGTGCCAGCAGTCAAACAGGGGGTTGGCAGCCCCAGCATTTT. The encoded protein is CASSQTGGWQPQHF. This chain uses TRBV27 with TRBJ1-5; 8 bases are a match to TRBD1. This CDR3 is built from 14 residues. V dropped 5 bases and J dropped 7; count of bases not matched to a gene: 7. In germline, CDR1 is MNHEY, CDR2 SMNVEV (reference sequence).

The rearrangement links TRBV15 to TRBJ2-3; D is unresolved. Germline V gene lookup returns CDR1 LNHNV and CDR2 YYDKDF (reference sequence). The CDR3 contains 15 residues. Trimming removed 0 bases at V and 1 base at J, with 8 bases between. The CDR3 loop is CATSRDGPGTDTQYF. The CDR3 coding sequence is TGTGCCACCAGCAGAGACGGGCCAGGCACAGATACGCAGTATTTT. Combining the CDR3 with reference TRBV15 and TRBJ2-3 gives the whole variable domain DAMVIQNPRYQVTQFGKPVTLSCSQTLNHNVMYWYQQKSSQAPKLLFHYYDKDFNNEADTPDNFQSRRPNTSFCFLDIRSPGLGDTAMYLCATSRDGPGTDTQYFGPGTRLTVL.

This clonotype was detected only a few times. The chain combines TRBV12-3 or TRBV12-4 with TRBJ2-5; 8 bases align to TRBD1. Germline trimming cut 3 bases from V and 5 bases from J; bases unmatched to any gene: 5. The CDR3 spans 14 residues. CDR3 region: CASSFAGGAETQYF. The CDR3 bases are TGTGCCAGCAGTTTTGCAGGGGGCGCGGAGACCCAGTACTTC.